The 2 T cell receptor beta chains in this list originate from one sample, sequenced in a study of molecular identifiers for immune sequencing clone quantification. TCRdb called the PCR reads again in MiXCR, with one record for every CDR3 protein. The table has approximately 500,000 distinct CDR3 sequences, 25% seen once; the top ten hold roughly 0.79%. Sequenced sample: naive CD8+ T cells from blood, with Jurkat cell RNA spiked in. As for subset: FACS-sorted CD8+CD4-CCR7+CD45RA+ naive T cells. Receptor source: a human donor in good health. Some libraries in this study had Jurkat cell RNA spiked in.

In regard to this clonotype: Possible read error: a much larger clone is one base away. The gene calls are TRBV19 and TRBJ2-3; D might be TRBD1 (6 bases). The CDR3 loop spans 14 amino acids. Deletions cut 5 bases from V and 6 bases from J, with 15 bases between. Germline V CDR1 and CDR2: LNHDA, SQIVND (reference sequence). The CDR3 DNA sequence: TGTGCCAGTAGTCGGGACAATCAAAGGGATACGCAGTATTTT. Encoded protein: CASSRDNQRDTQYF.

This clonotype was counted many times. The rearrangement links TRBV7-9 to TRBJ2-4; D is perhaps TRBD1 (6 bases). Looked up from germline, CDR1 is SEHNR and CDR2 is FQNEAQ (reference sequence). Deletions cut 3 bases from V and 0 bases from J, with 12 bases between. The CDR3 runs to 16 residues. CDR3 in DNA: TGTGCCAGCAGCTTGTCTACAGGGTTAGCCAAAAACATTCAGTACTTC. It specifies CASSLSTGLAKNIQYF. Together with reference TRBV7-9 and TRBJ2-4, the CDR3 gives the full variable domain: DTGVSQNPRHKITKRGQNVTFRCDPISEHNRLYWYRQTLGQGPEFLTYFQNEAQLEKSRLLSDRFSAERPKGSFSTLEIQRTEQGDSAMYLCASSLSTGLAKNIQYFGAGTRLSVL.